Given below is one TCR beta chain in context. Germline assignment: CDR1 MNHEY and CDR2 SVGAGI. The CDR3 is 13 amino acids. V was clipped by 8 bases and J by 1 base; unmatched bases: 3. This sample was included in a study of blood T cell repertoires in COVID-19. The wider study: Whether acute or convalescent, the COVID-19 samples came from the United States, Italy and Spain. Sources were T cells, B-cell-depleted T cells, or PBMCs; the material itself was cDNA or gDNA.

Per the original data handling: Amplification with reference gene primers provided the estimates of nucleated cell counts. TCRdb's table, derived via immunoSEQ multiplex PCR, lists solely in-frame clones and lacks some. V and J calls and clone size are those listed in that table; D and trimming were worked out from the DNA. The sample yields approximately 270,000 clones, 70% to 90% seen once. The gene calls are TRBV6-5 and TRBJ2-5; 8 positions match TRBD2. Sequencing input: peripheral blood. The sequence was collected from a woman aged 70-85 years with acute or convalescent COVID-19. The CDR3 DNA follows: TGTGCCAGCCTAGCGGGTTTCCAAGAGACCCAGTACTTC. This codes for CASLAGFQETQYF.